Shown below are 14 T cell receptor beta chains from a single sample sequenced in a study of blood T cell repertoires in COVID-19. The protocol was immunoSEQ multiplex PCR, while the TCRdb copy is restricted to in-frame clones and leaves out a portion. This table has 250,000 to 300,000 clones, around nine tenths appearing once. The sample consisted of peripheral blood. All receptors come from a man aged 45-65 years with acute or convalescent COVID-19.

The rearrangement joins TRBV18 to TRBJ1-5; tentatively, D is TRBD1 (5 bases). Trimming took off 6 bases at V and 6 bases at J, with 21 bases between the two ends. Looked up from germline, CDR1 is KGHSH and CDR2 is LQKENI. The CDR3 consists of 16 residues. CDR3 DNA sequence: TGTGCCAGCTCGCGGGGAAGACAGTCTGGGACTCAGCCCCAGCATTTT. Translating gives CASSRGRQSGTQPQHF.

V is TRBV10-1 and J is TRBJ1-1; 7 bases fit TRBD1. The V gene's germline CDR1 is WNHNN and CDR2 SYGVQD (reference sequence). The CDR3 contains 15 residues. The ends lost 3 bases at V and 1 base at J; junction bases unmatched: 5. The CDR3 loop is CASSDSTGKNTEAFF. CDR3 DNA: TGCGCCAGCAGTGACTCGACAGGGAAGAACACTGAAGCTTTCTTT.

The rearrangement uses TRBV7-9 and TRBJ2-1; 7 nucleotides agree with TRBD2. The V and J ends lost 1 base and 7 bases, in that order; junction bases with no gene match: 13. CDR1 SEHNR and CDR2 FQNEAQ come from the germline V gene (reference sequence). CDR3 length: 17 residues. The CDR3 loop is CASSLEFGAGPSNEQFF. The DNA of the CDR3 is TGTGCCAGCAGCTTAGAGTTCGGAGCGGGGCCATCTAATGAGCAGTTCTTC.

This clone was recorded a few times. The chain links TRBV7-9 to TRBJ1-1; possible D gene TRBD1, 5 bases. This CDR3 is built from 13 residues. V was pared by 7 bases and J by 1 base, with 10 bases between. From germline, CDR1 is SEHNR and CDR2 FQNEAQ (reference sequence). CDR3 in DNA: TGTGCCAGCACCACCCAGGGGAACACTGAAGCTTTCTTT. Its protein product is CASTTQGNTEAFF.

This chain uses TRBV3-1 (or the pseudogene TRBV3-2) with TRBJ1-2, with no clear D. CDR1 and CDR2 (germline): LGHDT, YNNKEL (reference sequence). This CDR3 is built from 15 residues. V lost 0 bases to trimming and J lost 6 bases, with 14 bases between them. CDR3 DNA: TGTGCCAGCAGCCAAGATGACGGGTCTTCGAATGGCTACACCTTC. Amino acid sequence: CASSQDDGSSNGYTF.

This clone was recorded a few times. V and J are TRBV6-6 and TRBJ2-5; 11 bases fit TRBD2. V lost 8 bases to trimming and J lost 5 bases; unmatched junction nucleotides: 7. The CDR3 covers 14 residues. CDR1 and CDR2 (germline): MNHNY, SVGAGI (reference sequence). As DNA, the CDR3 is TGTGCCAGCCTTAGACTAGCGGGAAGGGAGACCCAGTACTTC. It codes for CASLRLAGRETQYF.

This sequence joins TRBV19 and TRBJ2-2; D is unclear. The CDR3 is 15 amino acids. V was pared by 3 bases and J by 4 bases, with 12 bases between. Germline V gene lookup returns CDR1 LNHDA and CDR2 SQIVND (reference sequence). This CDR3 reads CASSIERSGTGELFF. The CDR3 coding sequence is TGTGCCAGTAGTATTGAGAGGTCCGGCACCGGGGAGCTGTTTTTT.

CDR3 sequence reads: CASSQDSGLSYEQYF. The CDR3 DNA reads TGTGCCAGCAGCCAAGATTCGGGTCTCTCCTACGAGCAGTACTTC. The chain employs TRBV4-2 and TRBJ2-7; D gene unclear. Germline loops: CDR1 LGHNA, CDR2 YNFKEQ. V dropped 0 bases and J dropped 0 bases, with 9 bases sitting between them. CDR3 length equals 15 residues.

The chain links TRBV7-8 to TRBJ2-7, with TRBD1 as a possible D gene (6 bases). Germline V gene sequence: CDR1 SGHVS, CDR2 FQNEAQ. The CDR3 covers 15 residues. Trimming removed 2 bases from V and 7 bases from J, with 18 bases in between. Here the CDR3 DNA reads TGTGCCAGCAGCTTAATTCCAGGGGTGGGTATAGAGCAGTACTTC. Its translation is CASSLIPGVGIEQYF.

The chain carries TRBV5-1 and TRBJ2-7, with 9 positions matching TRBD1. Trimming took 4 bases from V and 6 from J; bases not matched to a gene: 8. This CDR3 has 14 residues. The germline gives CDR1 SGHRS, CDR2 YFSETQ. The chain's CDR3 is CASSLTGGRIEQYF. DNA for the CDR3: TGCGCCAGCAGCCTGACAGGGGGAAGGATCGAGCAGTACTTC.

This chain links TRBV4-1 with TRBJ1-4; 9 bases map to TRBD1. CDR1 is MGHRA and CDR2 is YSYEKL in the germline V gene. V was clipped by 3 bases and J by 4 bases; unmatched bases: 6. The CDR3 spans 16 residues. CDR3 DNA sequence: TGCGCCAGCAGCCACCAGACAGGGGGACTTAATGAAAAACTGTTTTTT. Its protein is CASSHQTGGLNEKLFF.

V and J are TRBV7-3 and TRBJ2-7, with D perhaps matching TRBD1 (7 bases). With 5 bases removed from V and 1 base from J, the gap between germline ends came to 15 bases. CDR1 is SGHTA, CDR2 FQGTGA, per germline. CDR3 length equals 15 residues. The CDR3 loop is CASSPTAGGSYEQYF. The CDR3 DNA reads as TGTGCCAGCAGCCCAACCGCAGGGGGGTCCTACGAGCAGTACTTC.

In this sample, this clone turned up once. The chain couples TRBV19 to TRBJ1-3, with 8 nucleotides matching TRBD1. Germline CDR1 and CDR2: LNHDA and SQIVND (reference sequence). After removal of 3 bases from V and 1 base from J, the junction contained 5 bases not matched to a gene. CDR3 length equals 16 residues. The CDR3 coding sequence is TGTGCCAGTAGTATGACACAGGGGGTGTCTGGAAACACCATATATTTT. Encoded protein: CASSMTQGVSGNTIYF.

The V and J genes are TRBV2 and TRBJ2-5, with 9 nucleotides matching TRBD2. Trimming removed 4 bases from V and 5 bases from J; junction bases left unmatched: 5. CDR1 and CDR2 (germline): SNHLY, FYNNEI. There are 14 residues in the CDR3. In DNA form, the CDR3 reads TGTGCCAGCAGTGGTTCAGCGGGGGGCGAGACCCAGTACTTC. Its translation is CASSGSAGGETQYF. The whole variable domain, remainder taken from reference TRBV2 and TRBJ2-5, is EPEVTQTPSHQVTQMGQEVILRCVPISNHLYFYWYRQILGQKVEFLVSFYNNEISEKSEIFDDQFSVERPDGSNFTLKIRSTKLEDSAMYFCASSGSAGGETQYFGPGTRLLVL.